This T cell receptor (beta chain) was recovered during a study of blood T cell repertoires in COVID-19. The CDR3 consists of 14 residues. Between the trimmed V and J ends, which lost 2 bases and 5 bases, there was a span of 10 bases. Germline V lookup: CDR1 PRHDT, CDR2 FYEKMQ (reference sequence). Assay: immunoSEQ multiplex PCR; the TCRdb copy retains only in-frame clones and omits some. The repertoire holds about 210,000 clones, with 92% as singletons. The sequenced material came from peripheral blood. The sequence derives from a man aged 30 to 39 with acute or convalescent COVID-19. The chain links TRBV13 to TRBJ1-3; possibly TRBD1 for D (5 bases). For the CDR3, the DNA is TGTGCCAGCAGCTTAAGGGGCGGAAGAAACACCATATATTTT. Protein: CASSLRGGRNTIYF.